The 8 T cell receptor beta chains given below trace back to one sample, sequenced in a study of blood T cell repertoires in COVID-19. The data were produced by immunoSEQ multiplex PCR, yet TCRdb's version contains in-frame clones alone and is incomplete. The sample carries 80,000 to 100,000 clones, around 86% recorded once. Sequencing input: peripheral blood. The receptors were sampled from a man in his forties or fifties with acute or convalescent COVID-19.

This clone showed up just once. CDR3 amino acids: CASSSQVAGVNNEQFF. The CDR3 region has the DNA TGTGCCAGCAGCTCGCAGGTAGCGGGAGTTAACAATGAGCAGTTCTTC. The rearrangement joins TRBV11-2 to TRBJ2-1, with 9 bases fitting TRBD2. The J segment lost 5 bases and the V segment lost 4 bases, leaving 9 bases of the junction unmatched. CDR3 length equals 16 residues. In germline, CDR1 is SGHAT, CDR2 FQNNGV.

V usage is TRBV29-1 and J usage is TRBJ2-5; weak D call: TRBD2 (6 bases). Germline V gene lookup returns CDR1 SQVTM and CDR2 ANQGSEA. Trimming took off 7 bases at V and 7 bases at J, with 16 bases between the two ends. This CDR3 is built from 12 residues. This chain's CDR3 is CSADGTSGTQYF. DNA of the CDR3: TGCAGCGCCGATGGGACTTCGGGGACCCAGTACTTC. Drawing the rest from reference TRBV29-1 and TRBJ2-5, the complete variable domain is SAVISQKPSRDICQRGTSLTIQCQVDSQVTMMFWYRQQPGQSLTLIATANQGSEATYESGFVIDKFPISRPNLTFSTLTVSNMSPEDSSIYLCSADGTSGTQYFGPGTRLLVL.

The rearrangement uses TRBV5-4 and TRBJ2-3; 13 bases agree with TRBD2. This CDR3 spans 17 amino acids. Unmatched junction bases numbered 11, after V lost 4 bases and J lost 6 bases. CDR1 is SGHNT and CDR2 is YYREEE in the germline V gene (reference sequence). In DNA, the CDR3 is TGTGCCAGCAGCACCCGGACTAGCGGGAGAGGAAGCGATACGCAGTATTTT. Translated: CASSTRTSGRGSDTQYF.

The chain uses TRBV6-5 and TRBJ1-1; 7 bases line up with TRBD1. The V segment lost 9 bases and the J segment 2 bases; nucleotides outside the gene matches: 3. The CDR3 consists of 12 residues. The germline CDR1 and CDR2 sequences are MNHEY and SVGAGI. Here the CDR3 DNA reads TGTGCCAGTTGGGACAGTAACACTGAAGCTTTCTTT. It encodes CASWDSNTEAFF.

This rearrangement joins TRBV2 to TRBJ2-7, with 8 bases aligning to TRBD1. Unmatched junction bases numbered 12, after V lost 3 bases and J lost 5 bases. Germline values: CDR1 SNHLY, CDR2 FYNNEI. This CDR3 spans 16 amino acids. CDR3 amino acids: CASSDLDRVKGHEQYF. In DNA, the CDR3 is TGTGCCAGCAGTGATTTGGACAGGGTAAAAGGGCACGAGCAGTACTTC.

The chain employs TRBV24-1 and TRBJ2-1; 14 bases are shared with TRBD2. Germline values: CDR1 KGHDR, CDR2 SFDVKD. The CDR3 runs to 16 residues. J gave up 8 bases and V 2 bases, and 4 bases lay outside the gene matches. The CDR3 DNA reads as TGTGCCACCAGTGATTGGGGGACTAGCGGGAGCGATGAGCAGTTCTTC. Protein: CATSDWGTSGSDEQFF.

This sequence joins TRBV7-9 and TRBJ2-3, with 8 bases fitting TRBD2. The V gene end was trimmed by 5 bases and the J gene end by 5 bases; junction bases not matched to a gene: 6. This CDR3 is built from 14 residues. Germline CDR1 SEHNR, CDR2 FQNEAQ (reference sequence). CDR3 DNA sequence: TGTGCCAGCAGCCCCGGGCGGGAGGAAGATACGCAGTATTTT. It encodes CASSPGREEDTQYF.

This chain connects TRBV7-9 to TRBJ2-7, with a weak D call TRBD2 (6 bases). Between the trimmed V and J ends, which lost 1 base and 10 bases, there was a span of 11 bases. CDR3 length: 12 amino acids. Germline values: CDR1 SEHNR, CDR2 FQNEAQ (reference sequence). CDR3 DNA sequence: TGTGCCAGCAGCTTAGTTGCGGGAACTCAGTACTTC. Translation gives CASSLVAGTQYF.